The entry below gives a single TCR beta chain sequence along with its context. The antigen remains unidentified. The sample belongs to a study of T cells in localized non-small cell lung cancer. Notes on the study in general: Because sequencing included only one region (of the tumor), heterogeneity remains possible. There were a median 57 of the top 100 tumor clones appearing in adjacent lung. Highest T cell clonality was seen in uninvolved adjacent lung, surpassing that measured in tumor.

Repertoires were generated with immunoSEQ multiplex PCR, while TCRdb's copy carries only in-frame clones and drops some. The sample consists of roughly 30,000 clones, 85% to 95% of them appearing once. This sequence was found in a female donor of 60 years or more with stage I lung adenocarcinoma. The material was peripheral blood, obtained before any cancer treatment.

CDR3 coding DNA: TGTGCCAGCTCACGCGGACTAGCGGGAATCGACGAGCAGTACTTC. Protein sequence: CASSRGLAGIDEQYF. V usage is TRBV18 and J usage is TRBJ2-7, with 12 positions matching TRBD2. CDR3 length equals 15 residues. The ends lost 4 bases at V and 5 bases at J; junction bases unmatched: 6. The V gene's germline CDR1 is KGHSH and CDR2 LQKENI. Full variable domain (missing parts from reference TRBV18 and TRBJ2-7): NAGVMQNPRHLVRRRGQEARLRCSPMKGHSHVYWYRQLPEEGLKFMVYLQKENIIDESGMPKERFSAEFPKEGPSILRIQQVVRGDSAAYFCASSRGLAGIDEQYFGPGTRLTVT.